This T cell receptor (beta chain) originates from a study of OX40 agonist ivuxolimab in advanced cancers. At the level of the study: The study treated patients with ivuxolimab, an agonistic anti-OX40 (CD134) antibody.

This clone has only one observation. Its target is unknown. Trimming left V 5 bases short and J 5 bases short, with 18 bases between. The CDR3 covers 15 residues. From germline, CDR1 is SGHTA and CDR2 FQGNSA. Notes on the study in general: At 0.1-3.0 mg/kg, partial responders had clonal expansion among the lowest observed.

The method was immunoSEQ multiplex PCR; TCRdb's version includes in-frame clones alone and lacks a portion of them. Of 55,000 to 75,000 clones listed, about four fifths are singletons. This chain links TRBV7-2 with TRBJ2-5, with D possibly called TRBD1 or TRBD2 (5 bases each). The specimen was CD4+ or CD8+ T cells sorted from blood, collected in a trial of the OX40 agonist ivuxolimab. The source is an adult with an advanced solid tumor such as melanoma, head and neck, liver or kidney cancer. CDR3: CASSLRHRGGETQYF. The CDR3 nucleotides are TGTGCCAGCAGCCTCCGTCATCGGGGCGGGGAGACCCAGTACTTC. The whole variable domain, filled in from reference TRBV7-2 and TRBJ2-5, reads GAGVSQSPSNKVTEKGKDVELRCDPISGHTALYWYRQSLGQGLEFLIYFQGNSAPDKSGLPSDRFSAERTGGSVSTLTIQRTQQEDSAVYLCASSLRHRGGETQYFGPGTRLLVL.